Each of the 17 T cell receptor beta chains below was sequenced from the same sample in a study of response to subunit inactivated influenza vaccine (dated by TCRdb to 2016 to 2019). The method behind the library was RT-PCR. The instrument was an Illumina HiSeq 2500. TCRdb passed the public sequencing reads through fastp at Q25 and MiXCR, retaining productive beta sequences. Records with the same CDR3 protein are collapsed into one entry carrying the most frequent genes and DNA. The table for this sample lists 700,000 to 800,000 distinct CDR3 sequences; less than 20% of them were counted only once. 11% of the sample lies in the top ten. The starting material was PBMCs from blood, obtained about 5 days after vaccination. The source of these receptors is a man aged 50 to 59 who received an inactivated influenza vaccine. Donor details come from another sample of the same person, matched by shared clones.

The rearrangement links TRBV7-2 to TRBJ1-3; D may be TRBD1 (6 bases). The CDR3 has 16 residues. V lost 5 bases and J 3 bases, leaving 17 bases between the germline ends. Per germline, CDR1 SGHTA and CDR2 FQGNSA. CDR3 in DNA: TGTGCCAGCAGCCTCGGATTAAGGGACATTGGAAACACCATATATTTT. Translated, it gives CASSLGLRDIGNTIYF.

The chain combines TRBV20-1 with TRBJ2-7; D is ambiguous. Germline V gene lookup returns CDR1 DFQATT and CDR2 SNEGSKA (reference sequence). Trimming pared 4 bases from V and 4 bases from J, leaving 8 bases between. The CDR3 contains 11 residues. This CDR3 reads CSAIRQYEQYF. CDR3 coding DNA: TGCAGTGCTATCAGACAATACGAGCAGTACTTC.

This clonotype came up a few times. This chain links TRBV5-1 with TRBJ2-2, with 9 bases aligning to TRBD1. Trimming removed 0 bases from V and 1 base from J; junction bases left unmatched: 1. Germline V gene lookup returns CDR1 SGHRS and CDR2 YFSETQ. The CDR3 covers 16 residues. DNA for the CDR3: TGCGCCAGCAGCTTGGCGGGACAGGGGAACACCGGGGAGCTGTTTTTT. Translated: CASSLAGQGNTGELFF.

The table lists this clonotype with a few counts. The chain is built from TRBV20-1 and TRBJ2-3, with 8 bases that match TRBD1. Trimming removed 4 bases from V and 0 bases from J; junction bases left unmatched: 6. The germline V gene encodes CDR1 DFQATT and CDR2 SNEGSKA (reference sequence). The CDR3 contains 15 residues. CDR3 region: CSANGQGSSTDTQYF. In DNA, the CDR3 is TGCAGTGCTAACGGACAGGGCTCTAGCACAGATACGCAGTATTTT.

This clonotype was seen a handful of times. The chain couples TRBV25-1 to TRBJ1-2; D possibly corresponds to TRBD1 (5 bases). V lost 5 bases and J 8 bases, leaving 15 bases between the germline ends. Germline CDR1 reads MGHDK; CDR2 reads SYGVNS. The CDR3 extends over 13 amino acids. The CDR3 region has the DNA TGTGCCAGCAGTCCGCGGGGGATGGAAGGCTACACCTTC. Protein sequence: CASSPRGMEGYTF.

This clonotype was recorded many times. The V gene is TRBV6-5, the J gene TRBJ2-6; 10 nucleotides match TRBD1. The CDR3 totals 19 residues. Germline CDR1 MNHEY, CDR2 SVGAGI. Trimming took 3 bases from V and 1 from J; bases not matched to a gene: 9. CDR3 amino acids: CASSYAQGQGRSGANVLTF. Written as DNA, the CDR3 is TGTGCCAGCAGTTATGCCCAGGGACAGGGGAGATCTGGGGCCAACGTCCTGACTTTC.

The chain has TRBV5-5 and TRBJ1-2; D not certain. Germline values: CDR1 SGHKS, CDR2 YYEKEE (reference sequence). The CDR3 is 14 residues long. V was trimmed by 0 bases and J by 4 bases, leaving 10 bases between them. The CDR3 is CASSLGGELYGYTF. CDR3 nucleotide sequence: TGTGCCAGCAGCTTGGGTGGAGAACTCTATGGCTACACCTTC.

CDR3 sequence reads: CASRKRLAGQETQYF. The CDR3 coding sequence is TGTGCCAGCAGAAAAAGACTAGCGGGACAAGAGACCCAGTACTTC. The V and J genes are TRBV6-2 or TRBV6-3 and TRBJ2-5; 11 nucleotides align to TRBD2. Germline V lookup: CDR1 MNHEY, CDR2 SVGEGT. J was trimmed by 2 bases and V by 6 bases; bases with no gene match: 5. The CDR3 spans 15 residues.

This clonotype came up a few times. The chain carries TRBV20-1 and TRBJ2-7; 9 positions agree with TRBD2. Germline CDR1 and CDR2: DFQATT and SNEGSKA (reference sequence). This CDR3 spans 14 amino acids. The ends lost 5 bases at V and 0 bases at J; junction bases unmatched: 5. The CDR3 spells CSAFSSGNSYEQYF. The CDR3 DNA sequence: TGCAGTGCTTTCTCTAGCGGGAACTCCTACGAGCAGTACTTC.

This clonotype was picked up a small number of times. The chain employs TRBV28 and TRBJ1-4, with 9 bases aligning to TRBD1. Germline assignment: CDR1 MDHEN and CDR2 SYDVKM. V lost 6 bases and J lost 7; bases outside the gene matches: 9. The CDR3 totals 15 residues. The DNA of the CDR3 is TGTGCCAGCAGGGGACTCGGGACAGGGAGTGAAAAACTGTTTTTT. Translating it yields CASRGLGTGSEKLFF.

This clonotype came up a few times. V is TRBV4-3 and J is TRBJ2-2; D tentatively fits TRBD1 or TRBD2 (5 bases each). Deletions cut 0 bases from V and 3 bases from J, with 14 bases between. The CDR3 has 17 amino acids. Germline V gene lookup returns CDR1 LGHNA and CDR2 YSLEER. The CDR3 DNA follows: TGCGCCAGCAGCCAAGAGGAGGTGGGGGTCCACACCGGGGAGCTGTTTTTT. Its protein product is CASSQEEVGVHTGELFF.

This sequence joins TRBV12-3 or TRBV12-4 and TRBJ2-7; a weak D match, TRBD1 (5 bases). Trimming took off 0 bases at V and 7 bases at J, with 16 bases between the two ends. This CDR3 contains 15 residues. The DNA of the CDR3 is TGTGCCAGCAGTTTAGCTTTGGCCAGGGCTGGAGAGCAGTACTTC. Translating gives CASSLALARAGEQYF.

The table lists this clonotype with a few counts. V and J are TRBV6-5 and TRBJ1-6; 8 bases are a match to TRBD1. CDR1 is MNHEY, CDR2 SVGAGI, per germline. V lost 2 bases and J lost 6; bases outside the gene matches: 9. The CDR3 is 17 residues long. The CDR3 is CASSYGGGTGFNSPLHF. DNA for the CDR3: TGTGCCAGCAGTTACGGGGGGGGGACAGGTTTTAATTCACCCCTCCACTTT.

This sequence joins TRBV7-2 and TRBJ2-1; unclear D gene. This CDR3 contains 15 residues. V was trimmed by 5 bases and J by 0 bases, leaving 11 bases between them. Looked up from germline, CDR1 is SGHTA and CDR2 is FQGNSA. The CDR3 loop reads CASSKTRSSYNEQFF. CDR3 sequence (DNA): TGTGCCAGCAGCAAGACAAGGAGCTCCTACAATGAGCAGTTCTTC.

The V gene is TRBV7-8, the J gene TRBJ2-1; 14 bases map to TRBD2. Germline assignment: CDR1 SGHVS and CDR2 FQNEAQ. V was clipped by 6 bases and J by 2 bases; unmatched bases: 9. The CDR3 sequence is 18 residues long. CDR3 residues: CASRPGLAGVRTYNEQFF. The CDR3, as DNA: TGTGCCAGCAGACCGGGACTAGCGGGAGTTAGGACCTACAATGAGCAGTTCTTC.

This clonotype was seen a few times. The chain joins TRBV15 to TRBJ1-3; maybe TRBD1 (6 bases). Germline V gene lookup returns CDR1 LNHNV and CDR2 YYDKDF (reference sequence). The CDR3 is made up of 13 amino acids. Trimming removed 1 base at V and 8 bases at J, with 9 bases between. The DNA for the CDR3 is TGTGCCACCAGCAGAGTCAGGGGAGACACCATATATTTT. This gives the protein CATSRVRGDTIYF.

The chain recombines TRBV6-1 with TRBJ1-5; a weak D match, TRBD1 (5 bases). This CDR3 has 13 amino acids. V lost 2 bases, J lost 4 bases, and 6 bases lay in between. Germline CDR1 and CDR2: MNHNS and SASEGT. Written as DNA, the CDR3 is TGTGCCAGCAGTGAATGGGGGAATCAGCCCCAGCATTTT. It yields the protein CASSEWGNQPQHF.